One and the same sample provided the 7 T cell receptor beta chains below, sequenced in a study of blood T cell repertoires in COVID-19. Some clones are missing from TCRdb's copy, which holds only in-frame ones; the method was immunoSEQ multiplex PCR. In the table there are 200,000 or so clones, approximately 85% of which are singletons. Material: peripheral blood. These receptors were taken from a human donor with active or convalescent COVID-19. The donor label of this sample is uncertain.

The rearrangement links TRBV28 to TRBJ2-1, with TRBD2 identical over 10 bases. Germline V CDR1 and CDR2: MDHEN, SYDVKM. V trimming: 2 bases; J trimming: 9 bases; junction bases outside the gene matches: 7. The CDR3 spans 15 residues. In nucleotides, the CDR3 is TGTGCCAGCAGTTTAGCAGCGGGGGGGCCATTTGAGCAGTTCTTC. Its protein is CASSLAAGGPFEQFF.

This clone was picked up one time. The CDR3 bases are TGTGCCAGCAGATGGCAGGGCGGGAGCTTCCACGAGCAGTACTTC. Protein sequence: CASRWQGGSFHEQYF. The chain is built from TRBV5-4 and TRBJ2-7; 7 nucleotides align to TRBD2. The ends lost 5 bases at V and 5 bases at J; junction bases unmatched: 13. This CDR3 spans 15 amino acids. The germline gives CDR1 SGHNT, CDR2 YYREEE (reference sequence).

This chain uses TRBV6-6 with TRBJ2-5, with 7 nucleotides matching TRBD1. Germline V gene data show CDR1 as MNHNY and CDR2 as SVGAGI (reference sequence). The CDR3 contains 16 residues. The V gene end was trimmed by 6 bases and the J gene end by 4 bases; junction bases not matched to a gene: 14. This CDR3 reads CASRSRTGQIRETQYF. In DNA, the CDR3 is TGTGCCAGCAGATCCCGGACAGGTCAAATCCGAGAGACCCAGTACTTC.

This chain joins TRBV7-9 and TRBJ1-1; the match to TRBD1 covers 7 bases. Germline CDR1 SEHNR, CDR2 FQNEAQ (reference sequence). The CDR3 sequence is 15 residues long. The V segment lost 5 bases and the J segment 1 base; nucleotides outside the gene matches: 7. The CDR3 spells CASSPDRARNTEAFF. The DNA of the CDR3 is TGTGCCAGCAGCCCCGACAGGGCTCGGAACACTGAAGCTTTCTTT.

This chain joins TRBV6-2 or TRBV6-3 and TRBJ2-7; perhaps TRBD1 as D (7 bases). The CDR3 contains 15 residues. Trimming pared 5 bases from V and 6 bases from J, leaving 20 bases between. CDR1 and CDR2 (germline): MNHEY, SVGEGT. CDR3 sequence: CASSQGGTAGGEQYF. CDR3 in DNA: TGTGCCAGCAGTCAGGGGGGAACGGCAGGGGGCGAGCAGTACTTC.

CDR3: CATSREVGQLNTEAFF. The CDR3 bases are TGTGCCACCAGCAGAGAAGTGGGGCAGTTGAACACTGAAGCTTTCTTT. The chain links TRBV15 to TRBJ1-1; possibly TRBD1 for D (5 bases). The CDR3 sequence is 16 residues long. Trimming shortened V by 0 bases and J by 0 bases, and 11 bases separated the two germline ends. Germline V gene lookup returns CDR1 LNHNV and CDR2 YYDKDF (reference sequence). The whole variable domain, filled in from reference TRBV15 and TRBJ1-1, reads DAMVIQNPRYQVTQFGKPVTLSCSQTLNHNVMYWYQQKSSQAPKLLFHYYDKDFNNEADTPDNFQSRRPNTSFCFLDIRSPGLGDTAMYLCATSREVGQLNTEAFFGQGTRLTVV.

The chain employs TRBV5-1 and TRBJ2-1; 8 nucleotides line up with TRBD1. The trim removed 2 bases at V and 7 bases at J, leaving 8 bases unmatched. Germline lookup yields CDR1 SGHRS and CDR2 YFSETQ. This CDR3 has 15 residues. The CDR3 region has the DNA TGCGCCAGCAGCTTCAAGGACAGGGACAGGAATGAGCAGTTCTTC. This translates into CASSFKDRDRNEQFF.